One sample yielded the 15 T cell receptor beta chains listed below, sequenced in a study of OX40 agonist ivuxolimab in advanced cancers. TCRdb keeps only in-frame clones here, not all; method: immunoSEQ multiplex PCR. The sample has tens of thousands of clones, 80% to 90% seen once. The sample in question was CD4+ or CD8+ T cells sorted from blood, obtained in a trial of the OX40 agonist ivuxolimab. These TCRs come from an adult with an advanced solid tumor such as melanoma, head and neck, liver or kidney cancer.

V gene TRBV11-2 combines with J gene TRBJ1-1; D is ambiguous. Germline V lookup: CDR1 SGHAT, CDR2 FQNNGV. Deletions cut 8 bases from V and 0 bases from J, with 10 bases between. The CDR3 runs to 13 residues. The CDR3 region is CASGSVMNTEAFF. The CDR3 DNA reads as TGTGCCAGCGGGTCCGTCATGAACACTGAAGCTTTCTTT.

The rearrangement uses TRBV28 and TRBJ2-2, with TRBD1 matching over 9 bases. The CDR3 runs to 15 residues. CDR1 and CDR2 (germline): MDHEN, SYDVKM. The junction had 2 bases not matched to a gene; V was cut back by 2 bases and J by 4 bases. The CDR3 DNA reads TGTGCCAGCAGTTTACTGGACAGGGGCACCGGGGAGCTGTTTTTT. Residues: CASSLLDRGTGELFF.

The rearrangement links TRBV10-3 to TRBJ1-5; a weak D match, TRBD1 (6 bases). The CDR3 spans 19 residues. CDR1 is ENHRY, CDR2 SYGVKD, per germline. The ends were cut back, 3 bases at V and 0 bases at J, with 21 bases in the middle. CDR3 bases: TGTGCCATCAGTGACAGGGGCCGGATTGGTTCCGATAGCAATCAGCCCCAGCATTTT. It is translated as CAISDRGRIGSDSNQPQHF.

This chain joins TRBV27 and TRBJ2-3; D not resolved. Germline CDR1 reads MNHEY; CDR2 reads SMNVEV (reference sequence). This CDR3 spans 14 amino acids. Deletions cut 2 bases from V and 3 bases from J, with 9 bases between. CDR3: CASSLNLRTDTQYF. CDR3 DNA: TGTGCCAGCAGTTTAAATTTGAGAACAGATACGCAGTATTTT.

Worth noting for this clone: At one end the junction does not follow the germline gene, possibly because of a read error. The chain couples TRBV7-9 to TRBJ1-1; D may be TRBD1 (5 bases). The CDR3 is 12 amino acids. Germline V lookup: CDR1 SEHNR, CDR2 FQNEAQ (reference sequence). CDR3 in amino acids: CAGRDRNTEAFF. The CDR3 DNA follows: TGTGCCGGCAGGGACCGGAACACTGAAGCTTTCTTT.

The chain uses TRBV7-9 and TRBJ2-7, with a weak D call TRBD1 (5 bases). This CDR3 spans 13 amino acids. V lost 10 bases to trimming and J lost 5 bases, with 18 bases between them. Germline-derived CDR1 and CDR2 are SEHNR and FQNEAQ (reference sequence). This CDR3 is CAINWGGIDEQYF. CDR3 in DNA: TGTGCCATCAACTGGGGCGGCATCGACGAGCAGTACTTC. The entire variable domain, with the rest obtained from reference TRBV7-9 and TRBJ2-7, is as follows: DTGVSQNPRHKITKRGQNVTFRCDPISEHNRLYWYRQTLGQGPEFLTYFQNEAQLEKSRLLSDRFSAERPKGSFSTLEIQRTEQGDSAMYLCAINWGGIDEQYFGPGTRLTVT.

The J gene is TRBJ1-5, the V gene TRBV6-5, with 8 positions matching TRBD1. Per the germline V gene, CDR1 is MNHEY and CDR2 is SVGAGI. Germline trimming cut 6 bases from V and 5 bases from J; bases unmatched to any gene: 3. The CDR3 contains 13 residues. CDR3 sequence (DNA): TGTGCCAGCAGCGGACAGGGCGATCAGCCCCAGCATTTT. Translating gives CASSGQGDQPQHF.

In DNA, the CDR3 is TGTGCCAGCAGCTCGCCTTTAGCGGGTCGGTACACAGATACGCAGTATTTT. It codes for CASSSPLAGRYTDTQYF. The chain is built from TRBV7-9 and TRBJ2-3, with TRBD2 matching over 7 bases. CDR3 length equals 17 residues. CDR1 SEHNR and CDR2 FQNEAQ come from the germline V gene (reference sequence). The V and J ends lost 4 bases and 2 bases, in that order; junction bases with no gene match: 12.

CDR3 nucleotides: TGCAGCGTTGACTCCCTAGCGGGGGGGCCGGGAGATACGCAGTATTTT. Residues: CSVDSLAGGPGDTQYF. The chain is built from TRBV29-1 and TRBJ2-3, with 12 bases matching TRBD2. This CDR3 is built from 16 residues. CDR1 is SQVTM and CDR2 is ANQGSEA in the germline V gene. The V and J ends lost 3 bases and 5 bases, in that order; junction bases with no gene match: 9.

This chain joins TRBV7-3 and TRBJ2-2; D possibly corresponds to TRBD1 (6 bases). The CDR3 consists of 13 residues. V was pared by 5 bases and J by 6 bases, with 10 bases between. Germline CDR1 reads SGHTA; CDR2 reads FQGTGA. The CDR3 region is CASSPGVSGELFF. The DNA for the CDR3 is TGTGCCAGCAGCCCAGGGGTATCCGGGGAGCTGTTTTTT.

The chain carries TRBV7-2 and TRBJ2-7; 10 positions match TRBD2. In germline, CDR1 is SGHTA, CDR2 FQGNSA. The CDR3 is 15 amino acids. V shed 5 bases and J 2 bases; nucleotides not matched to a gene: 6. The CDR3 coding sequence is TGTGCCAGCAGCGTTATAGCGGGGGGCACCTACGAGCAGTACTTC. It specifies CASSVIAGGTYEQYF.

This chain links TRBV7-3 with TRBJ1-5; possible D gene TRBD1, 5 bases. The germline CDR1 and CDR2 sequences are SGHTA and FQGTGA. This CDR3 has 15 amino acids. Trimming took 1 base from V and 6 from J, leaving 13 bases between them. The CDR3 here is CASSLRSPQGQPQHF. The CDR3, as DNA: TGTGCCAGCAGCTTAAGGTCCCCCCAGGGTCAGCCCCAGCATTTT. The full variable domain, in which reference TRBV7-3 and TRBJ1-5 provide the parts outside the CDR3, is GAGVSQTPSNKVTEKGKYVELRCDPISGHTALYWYRQSLGQGPEFLIYFQGTGAADDSGLPNDRFFAVRPEGSVSTLKIQRTERGDSAVYLCASSLRSPQGQPQHFGDGTRLSIL.

The chain employs TRBV19 and TRBJ2-2, with D perhaps TRBD1 (5 bases). V lost 1 base, J lost 0 bases, and 12 bases lay in between. The CDR3 has 17 residues. Germline-derived CDR1 and CDR2 are LNHDA and SQIVND (reference sequence). DNA for the CDR3: TGTGCCAGTAGTATAGGCCAGGGTAGGGCGAACACCGGGGAGCTGTTTTTT. Translation gives CASSIGQGRANTGELFF.

The chain recombines TRBV5-1 with TRBJ2-3, with 7 bases matching TRBD2. After removal of 6 bases from V and 5 bases from J, the junction contained 9 bases not matched to a gene. CDR1 SGHRS and CDR2 YFSETQ come from the germline V gene. This CDR3 has 14 residues. The chain's CDR3 is CASTSGEGQDTQYF. In DNA, the CDR3 is TGCGCCAGCACCTCCGGGGAGGGGCAAGATACGCAGTATTTT. Full variable domain (remainder filled in from reference TRBV5-1 and TRBJ2-3): KAGVTQTPRYLIKTRGQQVTLSCSPISGHRSVSWYQQTPGQGLQFLFEYFSETQRNKGNFPGRFSGRQFSNSRSEMNVSTLELGDSALYLCASTSGEGQDTQYFGPGTRLTVL.

The chain carries TRBV5-8 and TRBJ2-7; perhaps TRBD1 as D (5 bases). Germline V gene lookup returns CDR1 SGHTS and CDR2 YDEGEE. The V and J ends lost 0 bases and 2 bases respectively, with 9 bases between them. The CDR3 sequence is 14 residues long. The CDR3 is CASSLVTGAYEQYF. In nucleotides, the CDR3 is TGTGCCAGCAGCTTGGTTACAGGCGCCTACGAGCAGTACTTC.